The clone carrying this TCR beta chain was observed a handful of times. This entry comes from a study of patients and donors after allogeneic stem cell transplantation. V lost 0 bases and J lost 9; bases outside the gene matches: 16. Germline CDR1 MNHEY, CDR2 SVGAGI. This CDR3 contains 18 residues. TCRdb reanalysed the RT-PCR reads using MiXCR and keeps one entry per CDR3 protein. Among 150,000 to 250,000 distinct CDR3 sequences listed, roughly 40% were seen once. V usage is TRBV6-5 and J usage is TRBJ2-1; 8 nucleotides match TRBD2. The specimen was blood, either unsorted or a sorted T cell fraction (not recorded which). The sequence was collected from a human donor who was either an allogeneic HSCT recipient or a stem cell or donor lymphocyte infusion donor (not recorded which). It is not recorded whose cells these are; they may come from a transplant donor. For the CDR3, the DNA is TGTGCCAGCAGTTACTCGAGGTCCGGGAGGGCCAGAGAGCGTGAGCAGTTCTTC. Translation: CASSYSRSGRAREREQFF.